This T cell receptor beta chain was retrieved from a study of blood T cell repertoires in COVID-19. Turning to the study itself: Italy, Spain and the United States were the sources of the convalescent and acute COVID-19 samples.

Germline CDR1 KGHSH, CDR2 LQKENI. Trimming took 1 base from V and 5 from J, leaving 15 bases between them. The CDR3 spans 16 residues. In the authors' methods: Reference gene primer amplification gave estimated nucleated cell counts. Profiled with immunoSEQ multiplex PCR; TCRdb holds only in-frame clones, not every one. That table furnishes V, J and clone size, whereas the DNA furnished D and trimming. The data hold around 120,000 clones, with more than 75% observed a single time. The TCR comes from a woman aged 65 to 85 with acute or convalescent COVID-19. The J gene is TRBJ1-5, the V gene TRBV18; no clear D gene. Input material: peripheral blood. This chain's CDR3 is CASSPHRAQYDQPQHF. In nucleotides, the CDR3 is TGTGCCAGCTCACCACATCGTGCACAATACGATCAGCCCCAGCATTTT.